A single sample gave rise to the 29 T cell receptor beta chains below, sequenced in a study of blood T cells in healthy people across ages. A second PCR of roughly 7 to 11 cycles used a sample-barcoded 5' primer and a J-beta primer mix. TCRdb fed the 5' RACE reads into MiXCR, producing one record per CDR3 protein. The sample holds hundreds of thousands of distinct CDR3 sequences, roughly 25% seen once. The same data also contributed to another study, on T cells of mothers and their children.

Sequenced material: blood. The source of these receptors is a boy younger than 18 in good health.

The chain's CDR3 is CASRGLDRADGYTF. CDR3 coding DNA: TGTGCCAGCCGAGGTCTGGACAGGGCTGACGGCTACACCTTC. V and J are TRBV25-1 and TRBJ1-2, with TRBD1 identical over 8 bases. This CDR3 region has 14 residues. In germline, CDR1 is MGHDK, CDR2 SYGVNS. The V and J ends lost 8 bases and 8 bases, in that order; junction bases with no gene match: 13.

This clonotype was counted a few times. One junction end does not reproduce the germline sequence, and a read error may be involved. The rearrangement uses TRBV7-9 and TRBJ2-2; tentatively, D is TRBD1 (6 bases). Germline-derived CDR1 and CDR2 are SEHNR and FQNEAQ (reference sequence). The CDR3 is made up of 14 amino acids. This CDR3 is CASSLTGAHGELSF. The CDR3 nucleotides read TGTGCCAGCAGCTTGACAGGAGCTCACGGGGAGCTGTCTTTT.

The genes are TRBV29-1 and TRBJ1-1, with D perhaps matching TRBD1 (5 bases). Germline V gene lookup returns CDR1 SQVTM and CDR2 ANQGSEA. The CDR3 sequence is 13 residues long. Trimming removed 7 bases from V and 3 bases from J, with 15 bases in between. The CDR3 is CSAQLEGDTEAFF. The DNA of the CDR3 is TGCAGCGCACAGCTGGAAGGGGACACTGAAGCTTTCTTT.

The chain recombines TRBV7-9 with TRBJ2-5; no clear D gene. The J call is doubtful: the DNA matches TRBJ2-1 better. CDR1 is SEHNR and CDR2 is FQNEAQ in the germline V gene (reference sequence). CDR3 length: 13 residues. The CDR3 reads CASSLRNHNEQFF. In DNA, the CDR3 is TGTGCCAGCAGCTTACGCAACCACAATGAGCAGTTCTTC.

The count of this clonotype is one. V usage is TRBV20-1 and J usage is TRBJ1-1; D gene unclear. This CDR3 spans 14 amino acids. The germline V gene has CDR1 DFQATT and CDR2 SNEGSKA (reference sequence). V lost 3 bases and J lost 3, with 14 bases in between. CDR3 loop: CSASQVGDYTEAFF. In DNA, the CDR3 is TGCAGTGCTAGCCAGGTTGGGGATTACACTGAAGCTTTCTTT.

This chain uses TRBV12-3 or TRBV12-4 with TRBJ1-5; perhaps TRBD1 as D (5 bases). CDR3 size: 15 residues. V lost 3 bases and J 2 bases, leaving 11 bases between the germline ends. The CDR3 is CASSFTGLGNQPQHF. CDR3 nucleotide sequence: TGTGCCAGCAGTTTTACAGGCCTGGGCAATCAGCCCCAGCATTTT.

The chain carries TRBV5-5 and TRBJ2-2; D remains ambiguous. The CDR3 is 15 amino acids. Per the germline V gene, CDR1 is SGHKS and CDR2 is YYEKEE (reference sequence). V lost 4 bases and J 3 bases, leaving 13 bases between the germline ends. DNA for the CDR3: TGTGCCAGCAGCCAAGATGGGCTTTACACCGGGGAGCTGTTTTTT. Protein sequence: CASSQDGLYTGELFF.

This clonotype has more than one count but fewer than ten. J is TRBJ2-1 and V is TRBV7-3, with 12 bases aligning to TRBD1. The CDR3 is 15 residues long. J was trimmed by 7 bases and V by 5 bases; bases with no gene match: 6. The V gene's germline CDR1 is SGHTA and CDR2 FQGTGA. The chain's CDR3 is CASSPGQGAWNEQFF. CDR3 DNA sequence: TGTGCCAGCAGCCCGGGACAGGGGGCTTGGAATGAGCAGTTCTTC.

The chain uses TRBV6-6 and TRBJ2-5, with a weak D call TRBD1 (5 bases). The CDR3 length is 14 residues. Looked up from germline, CDR1 is MNHNY and CDR2 is SVGAGI (reference sequence). V gave up 6 bases and J gave up 5 bases, with 16 bases separating them. The CDR3 protein is CASSHPSGLETQYF. Here the CDR3 DNA reads TGTGCCAGCAGCCACCCCTCAGGGCTTGAGACCCAGTACTTC.

This clonotype was seen a handful of times. The V call is TRBV2, the J call TRBJ1-5; D is ambiguous. The CDR3 is 12 amino acids. V lost 3 bases to trimming and J lost 6 bases, with 6 bases between them. Germline CDR1 and CDR2: SNHLY and FYNNEI. The CDR3 spells CASSDEGQPQHF. The CDR3 DNA reads TGTGCCAGCAGTGATGAGGGTCAGCCCCAGCATTTT. The full variable domain, completed using reference TRBV2 and TRBJ1-5, is EPEVTQTPSHQVTQMGQEVILRCVPISNHLYFYWYRQILGQKVEFLVSFYNNEISEKSEIFDDQFSVERPDGSNFTLKIRSTKLEDSAMYFCASSDEGQPQHFGDGTRLSIL.

The genes are TRBV7-2 and TRBJ2-7, with 8 bases lining up with TRBD1. The V and J ends lost 7 bases and 3 bases, in that order; junction bases with no gene match: 8. This CDR3 comprises 14 residues. Germline V gene data show CDR1 as SGHTA and CDR2 as FQGNSA. CDR3 DNA: TGTGCCAGCATCCTCGACAGGGGTGTCTACGAGCAGTACTTC. As protein: CASILDRGVYEQYF.

The rearrangement links TRBV7-9 to TRBJ2-7, with D tentatively TRBD2 (6 bases). The CDR3 is 15 amino acids. Per germline, CDR1 SEHNR and CDR2 FQNEAQ (reference sequence). With 4 bases removed from V and 4 bases from J, the gap between germline ends came to 17 bases. The DNA of the CDR3 is TGTGCCAGCAGCTCCTCTAGAGCGGGTCTGTACGAGCAGTACTTC. As protein: CASSSSRAGLYEQYF.

The chain employs TRBV20-1 and TRBJ2-7, with D maybe TRBD1 (6 bases). V was trimmed by 4 bases and J by 0 bases, leaving 10 bases between them. Germline V lookup: CDR1 DFQATT, CDR2 SNEGSKA (reference sequence). This CDR3 has 13 amino acids. The CDR3 is CSATGHTSYEQYF. CDR3 nucleotides: TGCAGTGCTACGGGACACACCTCCTACGAGCAGTACTTC.

This sequence joins TRBV9 and TRBJ1-2, with D maybe TRBD1 (5 bases). Trimming cost V 2 bases and J 3 bases, with 11 bases left between them. The CDR3 runs to 14 residues. Germline lookup yields CDR1 SGDLS and CDR2 YYNGEE. As DNA, the CDR3 is TGTGCCAGCAGCGTTGGACCGGGACACTATGGCTACACCTTC. Its protein is CASSVGPGHYGYTF.

V and J are TRBV6-6 and TRBJ1-5, with D unresolved. CDR1 is MNHNY, CDR2 SVGAGI, per germline (reference sequence). The CDR3 has 15 amino acids. Trimming removed 4 bases from V and 4 bases from J, with 14 bases in between. CDR3 in amino acids: CASSSGINGNQPQHF. The CDR3 DNA follows: TGTGCCAGCAGTTCCGGGATAAATGGGAATCAGCCCCAGCATTTT.

This clonotype was recorded a few times. J is TRBJ1-4 and V is TRBV25-1; unclear D gene. This CDR3 contains 15 residues. V was trimmed by 2 bases and J by 6 bases, leaving 13 bases between them. CDR1 is MGHDK, CDR2 SYGVNS, per germline. The chain's CDR3 is CASSEDPPGHEKLFF. CDR3 coding DNA: TGTGCCAGCAGTGAAGACCCGCCAGGCCATGAAAAACTGTTTTTT.

The chain recombines TRBV6-1 with TRBJ2-3; 11 nucleotides line up with TRBD2. Germline-derived CDR1 and CDR2 are MNHNS and SASEGT. V shed 3 bases and J 8 bases; nucleotides not matched to a gene: 7. CDR3 length: 15 amino acids. The CDR3 nucleotides read TGTGCCAGCAGTGATTTAGCGGGGGGGCCAGGTACGCAGTATTTT. This encodes CASSDLAGGPGTQYF.

The chain links TRBV29-1 to TRBJ2-4; D is perhaps TRBD1 (5 bases). The CDR3 totals 13 residues. V was cut by 3 bases and J by 6 bases, with 12 bases left in between. Looked up from germline, CDR1 is SQVTM and CDR2 is ANQGSEA. CDR3 sequence (DNA): TGCAGCGTTGAGGTCAGGGCAGCAAACATTCAGTACTTC. It encodes CSVEVRAANIQYF.

The chain has TRBV20-1 and TRBJ2-1; no reliable D call. The CDR3 sequence is 15 residues long. V lost 1 base, J lost 7 bases, and 17 bases lay in between. Germline loops: CDR1 DFQATT, CDR2 SNEGSKA (reference sequence). The CDR3 DNA sequence: TGCAGTGCTAGAGCACACCTTACCCTTTTGAATGAGCAGTTCTTC. Protein product: CSARAHLTLLNEQFF.

This clonotype was observed a few times. The J gene is TRBJ1-2, the V gene TRBV12-3 or TRBV12-4; D is perhaps TRBD1 (6 bases). The CDR3 loop spans 13 amino acids. V shed 5 bases and J shed 8 bases, with 15 bases lying between them. The CDR3 here is CASSPQGTEGYTF. CDR3 coding DNA: TGTGCCAGCAGTCCCCAGGGGACGGAAGGCTACACCTTC.

This chain connects TRBV3-1 to TRBJ2-7; TRBD1 is a possible D gene (5 bases). The ends were cut back, 3 bases at V and 6 bases at J, with 18 bases in the middle. CDR1 is LGHDT, CDR2 YNNKEL, per germline (reference sequence). This CDR3 comprises 15 residues. The CDR3 sequence: CASSQGWMTVLEQYF. In DNA form, the CDR3 reads TGTGCCAGCAGCCAGGGTTGGATGACAGTCCTCGAGCAGTACTTC.

In this sample, this clonotype turned up a few times. The chain carries TRBV6-5 and TRBJ1-2; 8 nucleotides agree with TRBD1. The CDR3 is made up of 17 amino acids. With V trimmed by 0 bases and J by 6 bases, 12 bases remained unmatched. Germline V lookup: CDR1 MNHEY, CDR2 SVGAGI. The CDR3 loop is CASSYSTPRRGLHGYTF. CDR3 DNA: TGTGCCAGCAGTTACTCGACCCCCCGCAGGGGGCTCCATGGCTACACCTTC.

A few counts support this clonotype. The chain joins TRBV13 to TRBJ1-1; possible D gene TRBD1, 5 bases. Germline values: CDR1 PRHDT, CDR2 FYEKMQ (reference sequence). The CDR3 length is 14 residues. The ends were cut back, 3 bases at V and 7 bases at J, with 15 bases in the middle. CDR3 coding DNA: TGTGCCAGCAGCTTCCCCGGGGGGAGGGTTGAAGCTTTCTTT. Translation: CASSFPGGRVEAFF.

The rearrangement joins TRBV28 to TRBJ2-3; 7 bases are shared with TRBD1. V was pared by 5 bases and J by 5 bases, with 10 bases of the junction left unmatched. Germline V gives CDR1 MDHEN, CDR2 SYDVKM. CDR3 length equals 15 residues. In DNA form, the CDR3 reads TGTGCCAGCAGTCGTGTGGGACAGCCGGTAGATACGCAGTATTTT. It is translated as CASSRVGQPVDTQYF.

This clonotype showed up just once. The genes are TRBV9 and TRBJ2-5; D is uncertain. CDR1 and CDR2 from the germline V gene are SGDLS and YYNGEE. Trimming left V 0 bases short and J 7 bases short, with 13 bases between. The CDR3 is 14 residues long. The CDR3 sequence is CASSVGLGSGTQYF. The DNA for the CDR3 is TGTGCCAGCAGCGTAGGGTTGGGGTCGGGGACCCAGTACTTC.

Here the CDR3 DNA reads TGTGCCAGCAGTACGACTAGCGGGAGCTCCTACGAGCAGTACTTC. Translating it yields CASSTTSGSSYEQYF. The chain combines TRBV12-3 or TRBV12-4 with TRBJ2-7; TRBD2 matches 12 bases. There are 15 residues in the CDR3. V gave up 5 bases and J gave up 0 bases; unmatched junction bases: 2.

As to this clonotype: The junction differs from germline at one of its ends, possibly a read error. V is TRBV4-3 and J is TRBJ1-2; 10 nucleotides align to TRBD1. Germline loops: CDR1 LGHNA, CDR2 YSLEER. The CDR3 has 15 residues. CDR3 coding DNA: TGCGCCGGCAGCCAAGAAGGGACAGGGGCCTATGGCTACACCTTC. Translated, it gives CAGSQEGTGAYGYTF.

CDR3 sequence (DNA): TGTGCCAGCAGTTCTCTATTGCTAGCGGGGGACAATGAGCAGTTCTTC. Translation gives CASSSLLLAGDNEQFF. The V call is TRBV12-3 or TRBV12-4, the J call TRBJ2-1; TRBD2 aligns across 10 bases. V shed 4 bases and J 5 bases; nucleotides not matched to a gene: 8. The length of the CDR3 is 16 residues.

This chain links TRBV7-2 with TRBJ2-5; 14 bases line up with TRBD2. With 4 bases clipped from V and 6 bases from J, the junction kept 16 bases outside the gene matches. Germline values: CDR1 SGHTA, CDR2 FQGNSA. CDR3 length equals 19 residues. CDR3 sequence (DNA): TGTGCCAGCAGCTCCCTTGCAGGACTAGCGGGGGGAAGGAAGAAGACCCAGTACTTC. Translation gives CASSSLAGLAGGRKKTQYF.